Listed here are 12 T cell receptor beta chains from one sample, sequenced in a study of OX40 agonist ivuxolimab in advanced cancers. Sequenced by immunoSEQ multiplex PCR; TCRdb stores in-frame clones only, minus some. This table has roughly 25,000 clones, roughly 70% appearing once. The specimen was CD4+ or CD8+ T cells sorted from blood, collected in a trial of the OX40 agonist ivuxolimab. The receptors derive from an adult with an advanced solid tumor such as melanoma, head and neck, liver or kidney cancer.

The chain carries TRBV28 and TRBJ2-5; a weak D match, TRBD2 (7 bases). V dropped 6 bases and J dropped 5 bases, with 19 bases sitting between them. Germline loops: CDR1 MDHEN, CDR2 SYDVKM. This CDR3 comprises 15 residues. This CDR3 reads CASSLQGGGRETQYF. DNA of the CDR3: TGTGCCAGCAGCCTCCAGGGCGGGGGCAGGGAGACCCAGTACTTC. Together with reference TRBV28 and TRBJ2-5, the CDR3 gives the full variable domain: DVKVTQSSRYLVKRTGEKVFLECVQDMDHENMFWYRQDPGLGLRLIYFSYDVKMKEKGDIPEGYSVSREKKERFSLILESASTNQTSMYLCASSLQGGGRETQYFGPGTRLLVL.

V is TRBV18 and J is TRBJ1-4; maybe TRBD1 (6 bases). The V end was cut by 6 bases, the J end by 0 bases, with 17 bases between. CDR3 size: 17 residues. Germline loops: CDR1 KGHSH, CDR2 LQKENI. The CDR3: CASSGQGIRATNEKLFF. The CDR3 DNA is TGTGCCAGCTCGGGGCAGGGGATTCGTGCAACTAATGAAAAACTGTTTTTT.

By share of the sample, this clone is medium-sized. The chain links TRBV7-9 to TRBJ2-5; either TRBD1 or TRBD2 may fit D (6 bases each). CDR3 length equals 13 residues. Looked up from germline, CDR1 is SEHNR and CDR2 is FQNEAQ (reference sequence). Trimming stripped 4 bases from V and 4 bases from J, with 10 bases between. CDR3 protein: CASSSRGPETQYF. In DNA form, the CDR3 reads TGTGCCAGCAGCTCTCGGGGGCCAGAGACCCAGTACTTC.

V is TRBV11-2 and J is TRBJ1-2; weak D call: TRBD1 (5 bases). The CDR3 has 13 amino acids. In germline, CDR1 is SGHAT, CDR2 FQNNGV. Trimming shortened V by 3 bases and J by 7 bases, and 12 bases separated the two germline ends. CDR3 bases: TGTGCCAGCAGCTTCTCTCGACAGAGTGGCTACACCTTC. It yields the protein CASSFSRQSGYTF.

CDR3 protein: CASSRTFPGQGGSLGSFNEQFF. CDR3 nucleotide sequence: TGTGCCAGTAGTAGGACCTTTCCGGGACAGGGAGGTTCGTTAGGTAGTTTTAATGAGCAGTTCTTC. This chain uses TRBV19 with TRBJ2-1; 9 bases match TRBD1. Germline V CDR1 and CDR2: LNHDA, SQIVND (reference sequence). The CDR3 runs to 22 residues. V dropped 4 bases and J dropped 7; count of bases not matched to a gene: 29.

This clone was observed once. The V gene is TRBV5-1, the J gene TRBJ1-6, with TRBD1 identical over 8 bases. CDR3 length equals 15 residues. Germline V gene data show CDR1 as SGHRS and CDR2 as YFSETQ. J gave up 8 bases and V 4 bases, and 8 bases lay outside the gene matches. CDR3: CASSTPGQAHSPLHF. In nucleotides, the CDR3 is TGCGCCAGCAGCACACCGGGACAGGCCCATTCACCCCTCCACTTT.

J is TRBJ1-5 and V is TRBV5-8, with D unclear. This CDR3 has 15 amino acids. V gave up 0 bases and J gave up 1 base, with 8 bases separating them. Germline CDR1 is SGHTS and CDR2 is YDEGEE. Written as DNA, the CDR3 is TGTGCCAGCAGCTTGGCCGGGGTGAGCAATCAGCCCCAGCATTTT. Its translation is CASSLAGVSNQPQHF.

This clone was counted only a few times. CDR3 coding DNA: TGCGCCAGCAGCCAAGTTGATATGGGCTTCTCCTACAATGAGCAGTTCTTC. Translating it yields CASSQVDMGFSYNEQFF. V usage is TRBV4-1 and J usage is TRBJ2-1; D remains ambiguous. Germline CDR1 is MGHRA and CDR2 is YSYEKL. This CDR3 is 17 amino acids long. V was trimmed by 1 base and J by 0 bases, leaving 13 bases between them.

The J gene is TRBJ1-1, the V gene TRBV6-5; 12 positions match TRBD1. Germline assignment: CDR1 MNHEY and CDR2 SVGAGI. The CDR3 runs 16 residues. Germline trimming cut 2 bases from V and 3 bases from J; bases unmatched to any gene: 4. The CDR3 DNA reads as TGTGCCAGCAGTTACACGGGACAGGGGGCGGACACTGAAGCTTTCTTT. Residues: CASSYTGQGADTEAFF.

The CDR3 DNA is TGTGCCTGGAGTGAGGAGACAGTGGACGAAGCTAACTATGGCTACACCTTC. Protein sequence: CAWSEETVDEANYGYTF. The chain couples TRBV30 to TRBJ1-2, with D possibly being TRBD1 (5 bases). Germline values: CDR1 GTSNPN, CDR2 SVGIG (reference sequence). V was trimmed by 1 base and J by 0 bases, leaving 18 bases between them. The CDR3 has 17 amino acids.

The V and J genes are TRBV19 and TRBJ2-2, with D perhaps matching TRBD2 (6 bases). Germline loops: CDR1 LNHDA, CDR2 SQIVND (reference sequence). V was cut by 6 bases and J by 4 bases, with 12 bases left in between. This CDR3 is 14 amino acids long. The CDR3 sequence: CASRRAGRTGELFF. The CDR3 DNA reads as TGTGCCAGTAGACGGGCGGGGCGCACCGGGGAGCTGTTTTTT.

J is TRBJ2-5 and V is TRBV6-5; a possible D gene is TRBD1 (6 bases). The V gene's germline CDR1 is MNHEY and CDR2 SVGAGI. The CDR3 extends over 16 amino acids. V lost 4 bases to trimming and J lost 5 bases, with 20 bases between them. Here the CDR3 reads CASSFSSGQLEETQYF. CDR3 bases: TGTGCCAGCAGTTTTTCCTCCGGACAGCTGGAGGAGACCCAGTACTTC.